This TCR beta chain stems from a study of T-cell memory formation after mild COVID-19. Study-level results: CD4+ contracting clones were mainly CM and EM; CD8+ ones, EMRA.

The CDR3 contains 13 residues. From germline, CDR1 is LNHDA and CDR2 SQIVND (reference sequence). Trimming stripped 4 bases from V and 2 bases from J, with 9 bases between. TCRdb re-called the 5' RACE reads with MiXCR, one entry per CDR3 protein. The repertoire consists of more than 15,000 distinct CDR3 sequences, with 20% to 30% occurring once and the leading ten covering around 56%. This clonotype appeared a few times. The antigen is not known. The chain employs TRBV19 and TRBJ2-7; no firm D call. The source material was PBMCs or a T cell subset sorted from them (not recorded which). This clonotype was obtained from a man aged 18 to 30 who had mild COVID-19 (a few samples of this study predate the infection). Cell type and time point are not known. This chain's CDR3 is CASSKDGPYEQYF. CDR3 coding DNA: TGTGCCAGTAGTAAGGACGGACCCTACGAGCAGTACTTC. Using reference TRBV19 and TRBJ2-7 for the parts outside the CDR3, the full variable domain is DGGITQSPKYLFRKEGQNVTLSCEQNLNHDAMYWYRQDPGQGLRLIYYSQIVNDFQKGDIAEGYSVSREKKESFPLTVTSAQKNPTAFYLCASSKDGPYEQYFGPGTRLTVT.